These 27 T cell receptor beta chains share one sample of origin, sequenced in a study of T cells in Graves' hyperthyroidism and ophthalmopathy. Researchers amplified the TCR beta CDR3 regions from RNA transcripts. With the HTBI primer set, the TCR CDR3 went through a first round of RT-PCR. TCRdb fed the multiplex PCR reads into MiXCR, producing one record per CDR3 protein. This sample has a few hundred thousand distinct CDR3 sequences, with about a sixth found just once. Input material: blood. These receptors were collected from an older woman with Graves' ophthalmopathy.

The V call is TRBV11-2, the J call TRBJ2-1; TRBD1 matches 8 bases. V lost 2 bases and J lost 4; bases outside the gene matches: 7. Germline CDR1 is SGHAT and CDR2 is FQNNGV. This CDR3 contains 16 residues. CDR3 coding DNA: TGTGCCAGCAGCTTACCCTGGACAGGGAGATACAATGAGCAGTTCTTC. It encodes CASSLPWTGRYNEQFF.

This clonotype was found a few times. CDR3 bases: TGCGCCAGCAGCCAACCTGCAGGGGGTTCTAGTGGCTACACCTTC. It yields the protein CASSQPAGGSSGYTF. The V call is TRBV4-1, the J call TRBJ1-2, with 7 bases lining up with TRBD1. J lost 7 bases, V lost 2 bases, and 10 bases had no gene match. Germline values: CDR1 MGHRA, CDR2 YSYEKL. The CDR3 covers 15 residues.

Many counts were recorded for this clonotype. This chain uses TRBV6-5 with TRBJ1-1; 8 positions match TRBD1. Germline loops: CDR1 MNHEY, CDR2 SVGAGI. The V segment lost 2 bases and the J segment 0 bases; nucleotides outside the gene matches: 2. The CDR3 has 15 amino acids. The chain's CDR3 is CASSYRTGMNTEAFF. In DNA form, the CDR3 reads TGTGCCAGCAGTTACCGGACAGGGATGAACACTGAAGCTTTCTTT.

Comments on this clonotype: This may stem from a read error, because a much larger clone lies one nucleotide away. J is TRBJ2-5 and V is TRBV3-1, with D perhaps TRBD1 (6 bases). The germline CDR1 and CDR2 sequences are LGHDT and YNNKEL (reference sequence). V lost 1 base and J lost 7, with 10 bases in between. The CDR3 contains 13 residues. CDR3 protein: CASSQGTVGTQYF. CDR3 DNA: TGTGCCAGCAGCCAAGGGACAGTGGGGACCCAGTACTTC.

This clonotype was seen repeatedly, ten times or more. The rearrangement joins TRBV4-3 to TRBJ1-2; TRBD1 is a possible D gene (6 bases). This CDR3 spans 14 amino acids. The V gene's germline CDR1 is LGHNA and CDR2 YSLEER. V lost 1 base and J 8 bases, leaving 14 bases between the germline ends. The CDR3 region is CASSQVGGQGGYTF. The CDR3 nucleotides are TGCGCCAGCAGCCAAGTGGGGGGCCAAGGAGGCTACACCTTC.

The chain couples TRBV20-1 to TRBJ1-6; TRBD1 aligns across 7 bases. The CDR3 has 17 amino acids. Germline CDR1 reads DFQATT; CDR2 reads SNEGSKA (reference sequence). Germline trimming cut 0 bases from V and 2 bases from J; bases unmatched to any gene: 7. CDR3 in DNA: TGCAGTGCTAGAGATTACCGGGACAGCACCTATAATTCACCCCTCCACTTT. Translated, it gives CSARDYRDSTYNSPLHF.

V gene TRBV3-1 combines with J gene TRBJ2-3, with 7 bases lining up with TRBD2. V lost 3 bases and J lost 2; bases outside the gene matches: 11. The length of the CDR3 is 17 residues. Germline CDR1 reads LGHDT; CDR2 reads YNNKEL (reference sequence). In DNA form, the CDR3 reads TGTGCCAGCAGCCATAGGACCGGGACTACCTCCACAGATACGCAGTATTTT. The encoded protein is CASSHRTGTTSTDTQYF.

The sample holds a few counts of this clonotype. The CDR3 loop reads CATSDPTGFNQNIQYF. CDR3 coding DNA: TGTGCCACCAGTGACCCGACTGGGTTCAATCAAAACATTCAGTACTTC. The chain couples TRBV24-1 to TRBJ2-4; D is unclear. V gave up 4 bases and J gave up 5 bases, with 17 bases separating them. Per germline, CDR1 KGHDR and CDR2 SFDVKD. The CDR3 consists of 16 residues.

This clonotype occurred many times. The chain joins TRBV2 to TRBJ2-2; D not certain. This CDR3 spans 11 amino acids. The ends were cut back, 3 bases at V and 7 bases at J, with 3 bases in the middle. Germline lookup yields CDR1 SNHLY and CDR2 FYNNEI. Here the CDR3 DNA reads TGTGCCAGCAGTGAGGTCGGGGAGCTGTTTTTT. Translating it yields CASSEVGELFF. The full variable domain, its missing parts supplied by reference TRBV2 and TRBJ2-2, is EPEVTQTPSHQVTQMGQEVILRCVPISNHLYFYWYRQILGQKVEFLVSFYNNEISEKSEIFDDQFSVERPDGSNFTLKIRSTKLEDSAMYFCASSEVGELFFGEGSRLTVL.

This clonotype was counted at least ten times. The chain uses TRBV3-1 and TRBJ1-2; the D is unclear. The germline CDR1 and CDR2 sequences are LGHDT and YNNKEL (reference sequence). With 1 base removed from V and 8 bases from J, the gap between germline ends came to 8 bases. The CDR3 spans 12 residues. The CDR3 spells CASSQVAGGYTF. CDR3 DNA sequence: TGTGCCAGCAGCCAAGTGGCAGGCGGCTACACCTTC.

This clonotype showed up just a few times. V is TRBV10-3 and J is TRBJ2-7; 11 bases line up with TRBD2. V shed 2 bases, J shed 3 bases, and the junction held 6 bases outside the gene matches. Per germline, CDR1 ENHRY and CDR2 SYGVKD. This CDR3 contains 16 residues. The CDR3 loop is CAISEGASGRYYEQYF. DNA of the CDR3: TGTGCCATCAGTGAGGGGGCTAGCGGGAGGTACTACGAGCAGTACTTC.

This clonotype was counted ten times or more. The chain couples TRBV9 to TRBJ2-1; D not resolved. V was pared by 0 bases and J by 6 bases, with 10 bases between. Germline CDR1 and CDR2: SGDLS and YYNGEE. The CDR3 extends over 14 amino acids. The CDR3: CASSVDDWLNEQFF. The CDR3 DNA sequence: TGTGCCAGCAGCGTAGATGACTGGCTCAATGAGCAGTTCTTC.

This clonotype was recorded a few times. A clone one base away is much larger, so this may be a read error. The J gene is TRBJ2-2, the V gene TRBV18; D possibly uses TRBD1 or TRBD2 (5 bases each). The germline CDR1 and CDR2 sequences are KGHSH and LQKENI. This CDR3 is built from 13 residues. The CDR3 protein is CASSGTNTGEPFF. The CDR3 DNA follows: TGTGCCAGCTCAGGGACCAACACCGGGGAGCCGTTTTTT.

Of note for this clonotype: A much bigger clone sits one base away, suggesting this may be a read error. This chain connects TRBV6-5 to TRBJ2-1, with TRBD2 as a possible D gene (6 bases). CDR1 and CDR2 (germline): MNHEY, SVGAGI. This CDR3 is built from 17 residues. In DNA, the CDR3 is TGTGCCAGCAGTTACGCGGGAAGGGGAACCTCCTACAATGAGCAGTCCTTC. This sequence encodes CASSYAGRGTSYNEQSF.

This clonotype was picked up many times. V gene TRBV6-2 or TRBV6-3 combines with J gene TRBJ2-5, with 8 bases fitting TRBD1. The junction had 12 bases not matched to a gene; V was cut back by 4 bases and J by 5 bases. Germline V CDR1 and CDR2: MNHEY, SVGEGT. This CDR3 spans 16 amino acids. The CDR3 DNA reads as TGTGCCAGCAGTTCCACGACAGGGGCCCTGGGGGAGACCCAGTACTTC. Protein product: CASSSTTGALGETQYF.

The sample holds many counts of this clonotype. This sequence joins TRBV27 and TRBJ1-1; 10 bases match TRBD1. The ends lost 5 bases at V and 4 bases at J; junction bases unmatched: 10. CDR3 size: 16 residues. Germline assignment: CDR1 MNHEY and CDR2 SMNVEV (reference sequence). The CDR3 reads CASSPLTGGIITEAFF. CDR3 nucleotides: TGTGCCAGCAGTCCACTGACAGGGGGCATTATCACTGAAGCTTTCTTT.

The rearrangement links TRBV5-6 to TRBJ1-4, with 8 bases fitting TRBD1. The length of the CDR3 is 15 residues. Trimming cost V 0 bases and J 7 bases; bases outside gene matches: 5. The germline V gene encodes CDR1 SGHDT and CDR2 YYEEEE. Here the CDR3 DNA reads TGTGCCAGCAGCTTGGGGACAGGGTTTAGTGAAAAACTGTTTTTT. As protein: CASSLGTGFSEKLFF.

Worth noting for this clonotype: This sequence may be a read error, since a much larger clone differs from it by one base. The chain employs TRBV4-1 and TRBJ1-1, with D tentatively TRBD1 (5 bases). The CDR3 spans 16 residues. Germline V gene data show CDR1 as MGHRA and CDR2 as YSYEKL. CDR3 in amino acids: CSSSQRLGRVGTEAFF. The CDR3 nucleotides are TGCTCCAGCAGCCAAAGGCTCGGCAGGGTAGGCACTGAAGCTTTCTTT.

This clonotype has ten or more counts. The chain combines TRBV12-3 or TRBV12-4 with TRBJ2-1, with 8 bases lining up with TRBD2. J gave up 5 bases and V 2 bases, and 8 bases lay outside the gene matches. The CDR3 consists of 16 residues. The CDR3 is CASSLTAGAYDNEQFF. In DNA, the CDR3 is TGTGCCAGCAGTTTAACAGCGGGAGCTTACGACAATGAGCAGTTCTTC.

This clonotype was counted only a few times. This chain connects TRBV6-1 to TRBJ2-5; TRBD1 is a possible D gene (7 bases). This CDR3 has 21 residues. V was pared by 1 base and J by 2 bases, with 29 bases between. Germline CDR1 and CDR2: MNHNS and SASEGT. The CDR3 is CASSEGVEVQGQGGLQETQYF. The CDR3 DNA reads TGTGCCAGCAGTGAAGGGGTAGAGGTACAGGGGCAGGGGGGCCTACAAGAGACCCAGTACTTC.

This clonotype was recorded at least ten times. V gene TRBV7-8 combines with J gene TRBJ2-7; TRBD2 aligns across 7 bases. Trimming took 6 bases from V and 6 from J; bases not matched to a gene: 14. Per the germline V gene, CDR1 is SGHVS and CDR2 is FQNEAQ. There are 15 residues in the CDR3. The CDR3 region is CASRGTIDSRREQYF. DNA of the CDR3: TGTGCCAGCAGGGGGACTATTGATTCGAGGCGCGAGCAGTACTTC.

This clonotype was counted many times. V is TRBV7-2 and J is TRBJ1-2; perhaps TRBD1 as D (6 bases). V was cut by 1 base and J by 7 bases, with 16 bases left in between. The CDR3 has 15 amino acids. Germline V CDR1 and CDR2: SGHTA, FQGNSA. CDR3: CASSLDLAGAGGYTF. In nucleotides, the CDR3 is TGTGCCAGCAGCTTAGACTTGGCGGGGGCTGGTGGCTACACCTTC.

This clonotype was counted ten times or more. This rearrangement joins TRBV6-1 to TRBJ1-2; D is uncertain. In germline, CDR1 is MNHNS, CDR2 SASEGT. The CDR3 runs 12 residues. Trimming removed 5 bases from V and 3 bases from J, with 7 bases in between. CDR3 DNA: TGTGCCAGCAGTCAGACCGACTATGGCTACACCTTC. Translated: CASSQTDYGYTF.

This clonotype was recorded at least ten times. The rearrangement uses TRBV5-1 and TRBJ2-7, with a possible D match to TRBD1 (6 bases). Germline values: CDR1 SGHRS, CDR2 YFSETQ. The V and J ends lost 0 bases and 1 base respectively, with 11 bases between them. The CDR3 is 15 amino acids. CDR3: CASSLGVTGSYEQYF. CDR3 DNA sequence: TGCGCCAGCAGCTTGGGTGTGACAGGATCCTACGAGCAGTACTTC.

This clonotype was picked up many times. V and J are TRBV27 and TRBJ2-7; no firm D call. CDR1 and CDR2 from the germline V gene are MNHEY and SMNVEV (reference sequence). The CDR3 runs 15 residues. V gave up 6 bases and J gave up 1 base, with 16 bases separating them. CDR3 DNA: TGTGCCAGCAGCCTATGGCCTAACCCATCCTACGAGCAGTACTTC. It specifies CASSLWPNPSYEQYF.

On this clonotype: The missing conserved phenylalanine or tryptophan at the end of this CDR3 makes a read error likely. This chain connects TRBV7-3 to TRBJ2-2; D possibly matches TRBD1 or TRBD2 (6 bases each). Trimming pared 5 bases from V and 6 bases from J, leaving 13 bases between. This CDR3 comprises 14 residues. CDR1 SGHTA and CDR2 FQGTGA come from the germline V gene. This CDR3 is CASSLSRGAGELFL. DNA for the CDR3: TGTGCCAGCAGCCTTAGTAGGGGGGCCGGGGAGCTGTTTCTT.

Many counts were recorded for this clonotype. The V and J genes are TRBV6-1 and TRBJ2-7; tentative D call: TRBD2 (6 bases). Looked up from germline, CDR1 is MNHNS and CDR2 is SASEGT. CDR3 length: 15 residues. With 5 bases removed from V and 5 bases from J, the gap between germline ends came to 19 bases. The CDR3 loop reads CASSRQRRAFHEQYF. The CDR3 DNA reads TGTGCCAGCAGTCGCCAGCGGAGGGCCTTTCACGAGCAGTACTTC.